Each of the 32 T cell receptor beta chains below was sequenced from the same sample in a study of identical twins. TCRdb re-called the 5' RACE reads through MiXCR, storing one row per CDR3 protein. The table shows some 300,000 distinct CDR3 sequences, with roughly an eighth occurring only once. The sample was also linked to a second study, of yellow fever vaccine responses in identical twins.

The specimen sequenced was CD8+ T cells sorted from blood. These receptors were collected from a woman between 18 and 29 years old in good health.

This clonotype was recorded many times. The chain uses TRBV3-1 and TRBJ2-7; possible D gene TRBD1, 5 bases. In germline, CDR1 is LGHDT, CDR2 YNNKEL (reference sequence). The length of the CDR3 is 16 residues. Trimming took off 4 bases at V and 2 bases at J, with 18 bases between the two ends. The CDR3 region is CASSPGPPGKPYEQYF. The CDR3 DNA sequence: TGTGCCAGCAGCCCAGGGCCGCCAGGAAAACCCTACGAGCAGTACTTC.

This clonotype came up many times. The rearrangement joins TRBV6-1 to TRBJ1-2, with D unclear. Germline lookup yields CDR1 MNHNS and CDR2 SASEGT. This CDR3 is 13 amino acids long. The V and J ends lost 1 base and 6 bases respectively, with 9 bases between them. CDR3 DNA: TGTGCCAGCAGTGAAGGAACAGCGGATGGCTACACCTTC. Translated, it gives CASSEGTADGYTF.

This clonotype was counted at least ten times. The chain carries TRBV27 and TRBJ2-5; D may be TRBD1 (6 bases). This CDR3 region has 13 residues. Germline V gene lookup returns CDR1 MNHEY and CDR2 SMNVEV (reference sequence). With 5 bases removed from V and 3 bases from J, the gap between germline ends came to 10 bases. The chain's CDR3 is CASSPQGEETQYF. The CDR3 nucleotides are TGTGCCAGCAGTCCACAGGGTGAAGAGACCCAGTACTTC.

In this sample, this clonotype turned up a few times. The gene calls are TRBV7-6 and TRBJ2-4; 10 bases are shared with TRBD2. Germline CDR1 is SGHVS and CDR2 is FNYEAQ. The CDR3 has 17 amino acids. J was trimmed by 6 bases and V by 2 bases; bases with no gene match: 10. CDR3 nucleotides: TGTGCCAGCAGCTTAATCGGAGCGGGAGGGCCGGGAAACATTCAGTACTTC. As protein: CASSLIGAGGPGNIQYF. Looking up the rest from reference TRBV7-6 and TRBJ2-4 gives the full variable domain: GAGVSQSPRYKVTKRGQDVALRCDPISGHVSLYWYRQALGQGPEFLTYFNYEAQQDKSGLPNDRFSAERPEGSISTLTIQRTEQRDSAMYRCASSLIGAGGPGNIQYFGAGTRLSVL.

The chain has TRBV7-6 and TRBJ2-1; 8 bases match TRBD1. The CDR3 length is 14 residues. Germline trimming cut 5 bases from V and 8 bases from J; bases unmatched to any gene: 8. Germline values: CDR1 SGHVS, CDR2 FNYEAQ. CDR3 nucleotide sequence: TGTGCCAGCAGCGTACGGACAGGGCTAGATGAGCAGTTCTTC. Protein product: CASSVRTGLDEQFF.

This clonotype has only a few counts. This chain joins TRBV7-8 and TRBJ2-7; D may be TRBD2 (6 bases). The germline V gene has CDR1 SGHVS and CDR2 FQNEAQ. The CDR3 contains 15 residues. V dropped 0 bases and J dropped 2 bases, with 11 bases sitting between them. The DNA of the CDR3 is TGTGCCAGCAGCTTAGCTGGGGGGATGGCCTACGAGCAGTACTTC. As protein: CASSLAGGMAYEQYF.

V usage is TRBV2 and J usage is TRBJ2-2; D is ambiguous. The CDR3 has 12 amino acids. Germline-derived CDR1 and CDR2 are SNHLY and FYNNEI. Trimming left V 6 bases short and J 5 bases short, with 7 bases between. As DNA, the CDR3 is TGTGCCAGCAGGCCTTTAACCGGGGAGCTGTTTTTT. Protein product: CASRPLTGELFF.

At least ten counts were recorded for this clonotype. The chain employs TRBV4-1 and TRBJ2-1; a weak D match, TRBD1 (6 bases). V was clipped by 2 bases and J by 0 bases, with 11 bases between them. The CDR3 is 16 amino acids. Germline V CDR1 and CDR2: MGHRA, YSYEKL. CDR3 loop: CASSQRDKGSYNEQFF. CDR3 DNA: TGCGCCAGCAGCCAACGGGACAAGGGCTCCTACAATGAGCAGTTCTTC.

This clonotype was observed at least ten times. The chain combines TRBV15 with TRBJ2-7, with D possibly matching TRBD2 (6 bases). V lost 0 bases, J lost 2 bases, and 14 bases lay in between. The germline gives CDR1 LNHNV, CDR2 YYDKDF (reference sequence). This CDR3 has 16 residues. CDR3 sequence: CATSRDREAYTYEQYF. CDR3 nucleotides: TGTGCCACCAGCAGAGACAGGGAGGCCTATACCTACGAGCAGTACTTC. The complete variable domain, with remaining parts taken from reference TRBV15 and TRBJ2-7, reads DAMVIQNPRYQVTQFGKPVTLSCSQTLNHNVMYWYQQKSSQAPKLLFHYYDKDFNNEADTPDNFQSRRPNTSFCFLDIRSPGLGDTAMYLCATSRDREAYTYEQYFGPGTRLTVT.

The chain carries TRBV6-1 and TRBJ2-5; no reliable D call. Trimming stripped 0 bases from V and 1 base from J, with 6 bases between. The CDR3 spans 14 residues. CDR1 and CDR2 from the germline V gene are MNHNS and SASEGT. The CDR3 spells CASSEAVSQETQYF. Here the CDR3 DNA reads TGTGCCAGCAGTGAAGCGGTCAGCCAAGAGACCCAGTACTTC.

This clonotype appeared a few times. V and J are TRBV5-1 and TRBJ2-3; D is possibly TRBD1 (5 bases). Per germline, CDR1 SGHRS and CDR2 YFSETQ. The germline V and J ends were trimmed by 5 bases and 5 bases, with 27 bases remaining between them. This CDR3 spans 18 amino acids. This CDR3 reads CASRHLIFGAAREDTQYF. CDR3 nucleotide sequence: TGCGCCAGCAGACATCTCATCTTTGGGGCGGCCAGGGAAGATACGCAGTATTTT.

This clonotype has at least ten counts. This rearrangement joins TRBV10-3 to TRBJ2-5, with 7 bases aligning to TRBD1. Germline CDR1 is ENHRY and CDR2 is SYGVKD. This CDR3 is built from 15 residues. V was pared by 9 bases and J by 2 bases, with 12 bases of the junction left unmatched. CDR3 DNA sequence: TGTGCCATATCAACGACGCCGGGACAGCAAGAGACCCAGTACTTC. Its translation: CAISTTPGQQETQYF.

The sample holds one count of this clonotype. The V and J genes are TRBV2 and TRBJ2-1; TRBD2 matches 7 bases. J gave up 13 bases and V 3 bases, and 9 bases lay outside the gene matches. There are 13 residues in the CDR3. CDR1 is SNHLY, CDR2 FYNNEI, per germline. The CDR3 protein is CASSEGIRDYQFF. The DNA of the CDR3 is TGTGCCAGCAGTGAGGGGATCCGGGACTATCAGTTCTTC.

This clonotype appeared a few times. The V call is TRBV7-9, the J call TRBJ2-1; D may be TRBD1 (6 bases). The V end was cut by 3 bases, the J end by 5 bases, with 14 bases between. The CDR3 extends over 15 amino acids. Per the germline V gene, CDR1 is SEHNR and CDR2 is FQNEAQ (reference sequence). The CDR3 region is CASSLAQGTDNEQFF. The CDR3 DNA follows: TGTGCCAGCAGCTTGGCCCAGGGGACGGACAATGAGCAGTTCTTC. Full variable domain (rest looked up from reference TRBV7-9 and TRBJ2-1): DTGVSQNPRHKITKRGQNVTFRCDPISEHNRLYWYRQTLGQGPEFLTYFQNEAQLEKSRLLSDRFSAERPKGSFSTLEIQRTEQGDSAMYLCASSLAQGTDNEQFFGPGTRLTVL.

The chain is built from TRBV5-1 and TRBJ2-2; perhaps TRBD2 as D (6 bases). Trimming removed 3 bases from V and 0 bases from J, with 9 bases in between. CDR1 SGHRS and CDR2 YFSETQ come from the germline V gene. CDR3 length: 15 amino acids. The CDR3 nucleotides are TGCGCCAGCAGCTGGAGGGCCGCGAACACCGGGGAGCTGTTTTTT. As protein: CASSWRAANTGELFF.

This clonotype was observed at least ten times. Written as DNA, the CDR3 is TGCGCCAGCAGCCAAGAATTGGGGGGGGATCCCTACGAGCAGTACTTC. Protein sequence: CASSQELGGDPYEQYF. The chain links TRBV4-1 to TRBJ2-7, with 7 bases matching TRBD2. Germline lookup yields CDR1 MGHRA and CDR2 YSYEKL. V dropped 0 bases and J dropped 2; count of bases not matched to a gene: 7. The CDR3 has 16 residues.

This chain joins TRBV5-1 and TRBJ2-5; 10 bases map to TRBD2. This CDR3 is built from 16 residues. The germline V gene encodes CDR1 SGHRS and CDR2 YFSETQ. Germline trimming cut 0 bases from V and 3 bases from J; bases unmatched to any gene: 5. The CDR3 spells CASSLVVAGGEETQYF. The CDR3 DNA sequence: TGCGCCAGCAGCTTGGTTGTAGCGGGGGGCGAAGAGACCCAGTACTTC.

J is TRBJ2-3 and V is TRBV12-3 or TRBV12-4; tentatively, D is TRBD2 (6 bases). The CDR3 has 14 residues. V was trimmed by 7 bases and J by 2 bases, leaving 13 bases between them. CDR3 residues: CASNQAGFTDTQYF. CDR3 DNA sequence: TGTGCCAGCAACCAGGCGGGATTCACAGATACGCAGTATTTT.

Many counts were recorded for this clonotype. The rearrangement links TRBV2 to TRBJ2-7, with D possibly being TRBD1 (5 bases). V was clipped by 8 bases and J by 1 base, with 12 bases between them. The CDR3 runs to 13 residues. The germline V gene has CDR1 SNHLY and CDR2 FYNNEI. The CDR3 DNA is TGTGCCAGCGCAAGCAGGGATTCCTACGAGCAGTACTTC. Amino acid sequence: CASASRDSYEQYF.

V is TRBV28 and J is TRBJ2-1, with D possibly being TRBD2 (5 bases). The CDR3 has 14 amino acids. Trimming removed 3 bases from V and 5 bases from J, with 11 bases in between. Germline assignment: CDR1 MDHEN and CDR2 SYDVKM. Written as DNA, the CDR3 is TGTGCCAGCAGTTTGGAGGCGGCCAACAATGAGCAGTTCTTC. Protein product: CASSLEAANNEQFF.

This clonotype was observed a few times. V is TRBV24-1 and J is TRBJ2-6; 8 bases are shared with TRBD1. V lost 2 bases and J lost 3; bases outside the gene matches: 5. The CDR3 extends over 17 amino acids. The germline V gene encodes CDR1 KGHDR and CDR2 SFDVKD. The CDR3 DNA reads TGTGCCACCAGTGATTCGGACAGGGTGTATGGGGCCAACGTCCTGACTTTC. It codes for CATSDSDRVYGANVLTF.

Worth noting for this clonotype: A much larger clonotype is one base distant, so this may be a read error. The chain recombines TRBV28 with TRBJ2-5; D ambiguous. V was cut by 5 bases and J by 5 bases, with 6 bases left in between. This CDR3 is built from 11 residues. Germline V CDR1 and CDR2: MDHEN, SYDVKM. DNA of the CDR3: TGTGCCAGCAGTCCCTGGGAGACCCAGTACTTC. This gives the protein CASSPWETQYF.

This clonotype has just a few counts. This sequence joins TRBV3-1 and TRBJ2-3, with D possibly TRBD2 on 6 matching bases. The CDR3 spans 13 residues. Germline CDR1 LGHDT, CDR2 YNNKEL (reference sequence). Trimming removed 4 bases from V and 3 bases from J, with 8 bases in between. The CDR3: CASSPTRTDTQYF. CDR3 in DNA: TGTGCCAGCAGCCCGACTAGGACAGATACGCAGTATTTT.

This clonotype was seen more than once but under ten times. This rearrangement joins TRBV7-9 to TRBJ2-5, with D possibly being TRBD2 (5 bases). This CDR3 has 11 residues. Per the germline V gene, CDR1 is SEHNR and CDR2 is FQNEAQ (reference sequence). V was trimmed by 1 base and J by 14 bases, leaving 11 bases between them. The CDR3 reads CASSLGLAYYF. Written as DNA, the CDR3 is TGTGCCAGCAGCTTAGGGCTAGCCTACTACTTC.

The rearrangement uses TRBV11-1 and TRBJ2-2; TRBD2 matches 7 bases. Trimming took 7 bases from V and 3 from J; bases not matched to a gene: 8. This CDR3 is built from 15 residues. Germline assignment: CDR1 SGHAT and CDR2 FQDESV (reference sequence). The CDR3 is CASNTPGRDTGELFF. The CDR3 nucleotides read TGTGCCAGCAACACTCCAGGGAGGGACACCGGGGAGCTGTTTTTT.

This clonotype was seen more than once but under ten times. V is TRBV4-2 and J is TRBJ1-5; D remains unclear. The CDR3 consists of 16 residues. In germline, CDR1 is LGHNA, CDR2 YNFKEQ. V was shortened by 0 bases and J by 4 bases, with 13 bases between the two germline ends. In nucleotides, the CDR3 is TGTGCCAGCAGCCAAGAGTCAGCAGGAAGTAATCAGCCCCAGCATTTT. Its protein is CASSQESAGSNQPQHF.

The J gene is TRBJ2-7, the V gene TRBV28, with a weak D call TRBD1 (6 bases). Germline V gene lookup returns CDR1 MDHEN and CDR2 SYDVKM. The CDR3 covers 15 residues. V was trimmed by 6 bases and J by 0 bases, leaving 15 bases between them. CDR3 in DNA: TGTGCCAGCAGATCGACTGGACAGACCTCCTACGAGCAGTACTTC. Protein: CASRSTGQTSYEQYF. The whole variable domain, filled in from reference TRBV28 and TRBJ2-7, reads DVKVTQSSRYLVKRTGEKVFLECVQDMDHENMFWYRQDPGLGLRLIYFSYDVKMKEKGDIPEGYSVSREKKERFSLILESASTNQTSMYLCASRSTGQTSYEQYFGPGTRLTVT.

The chain combines TRBV24-1 with TRBJ2-3, with D unclear. Trimming took 2 bases from V and 5 from J, leaving 16 bases between them. The CDR3 spans 16 residues. Looked up from germline, CDR1 is KGHDR and CDR2 is SFDVKD. This CDR3 reads CATSDSQGDYEDTQYF. Written as DNA, the CDR3 is TGTGCCACCAGTGATTCCCAAGGCGATTATGAAGATACGCAGTATTTT.

This clonotype turned up a few times. This rearrangement joins TRBV7-9 to TRBJ2-3; tentatively, D is TRBD2 (5 bases). The CDR3 contains 14 residues. Germline-derived CDR1 and CDR2 are SEHNR and FQNEAQ (reference sequence). Deletions cut 1 base from V and 4 bases from J, with 9 bases between. The CDR3 region has the DNA TGTGCCAGCAGCTTAGTGGGAGTTGCAGATACGCAGTATTTT. It is translated as CASSLVGVADTQYF.

This clonotype was counted between two and nine times. The chain combines TRBV4-2 with TRBJ2-1; D remains unclear. The CDR3 covers 15 residues. Germline V CDR1 and CDR2: LGHNA, YNFKEQ. Trimming pared 2 bases from V and 5 bases from J, leaving 13 bases between. In DNA, the CDR3 is TGTGCCAGCAGCCAAACCCCGGTCCCCGACAATGAGCAGTTCTTC. This codes for CASSQTPVPDNEQFF.

The gene calls are TRBV20-1 and TRBJ2-1; TRBD2 aligns across 14 bases. V lost 4 bases, J lost 7 bases, and 6 bases stayed unmatched. Germline V gene sequence: CDR1 DFQATT, CDR2 SNEGSKA (reference sequence). The CDR3 runs to 15 residues. In nucleotides, the CDR3 is TGCAGTGCTACCCTGCGACTAGCGGGAGGGAATGAGCAGTTCTTC. Protein product: CSATLRLAGGNEQFF.

This rearrangement joins TRBV18 to TRBJ2-1, with TRBD2 matching 7 bases. Per the germline V gene, CDR1 is KGHSH and CDR2 is LQKENI. V was pared by 3 bases and J by 2 bases, with 4 bases of the junction left unmatched. The CDR3 has 15 amino acids. In DNA form, the CDR3 reads TGTGCCAGCTCACCTACTAGCGCTCCCTACAATGAGCAGTTCTTC. It translates to CASSPTSAPYNEQFF.